This T cell receptor (beta chain) was profiled in a study of neurological immune-mediated disorders (dated by TCRdb to about 2019). Study-wide context: Among the approximately 34 multiple sclerosis patients, approximately 31 had relapsing-remitting MS and 3 had secondary progressive MS. Peripheral blood TCR-beta repertoires from patients with HTLV-I-associated myelopathy (HAM/TSP), patients with multiple sclerosis, and healthy controls were compared in the study using UMI-based sequencing. The cohort included approximately 68 subjects: 14 with HAM/TSP, some 34 with multiple sclerosis, and 20 healthy controls. The approximately 98 TCR-beta libraries included longitudinal samples, technical triplicates and paired sorted CD4+ and CD8+ T-cell subsets alongside PBMC samples.

For the unsorted PBMC libraries, 2 million PBMCs were stored in RNAlater at -80 degrees C until RNA extraction and were used to generate the libraries. Multiple sclerosis patients were enrolled in a US clinical protocol under which disease progression was evaluated by magnetic resonance imaging. PBMCs were separated from peripheral blood using Ficoll-Hypaque density gradient centrifugation and then cryopreserved in liquid nitrogen. In this sample, this clonotype turned up many times. Its antigen specificity is not known. The input lacks base qualities; no much larger clone sits a single base away. From a lookup of the germline V gene, CDR1 and CDR2 are SNHLY and FYNNEI. Here V drops 3 bases and J drops 6 bases, and the junction holds 9 bases not matched to any gene. There are 15 amino acids in the CDR3, from cysteine to phenylalanine inclusive. Only the CDR3 region is kept as DNA, spanning 45 bases read in frame from base 1.

cDNA was synthesized by template-switch 5'RACE using a primer carrying a 10-nucleotide random unique molecular identifier by which each TCR transcript was tagged. Over 190 million TCR-beta sequences, covering 15-18 subjects, were produced in each sequencing run. Total RNA was extracted with the RNeasy kit. The KAPA Real-time Library Amplification kit was used to amplify TCR-beta VDJ regions with primers for the TCR constant region and the 5'RACE anchor. A first PCR added sample indexes and Illumina adaptors, after which a second PCR increased the library yield. After Ampure bead purification, the roughly 650 bp TCR product was size-selected on a 2% E-gel SizeSelection system. Before pooling, library quality was checked on a Bioanalyzer, concentration was measured with Qubit, and libraries were quantified with the Kapa Library Quantification kit. Libraries were sequenced paired-end 2 x 150 bp on an Illumina HiSeq 2500. To increase sequence diversity, about 25-31% phiX was spiked into each library pool. The authors' pipeline ran thus. Quality-filtered reads were processed with the UMI-based MiGEC pipeline, and over 90% of raw TCR sequences were removed by the MiGEC pipeline during error correction. IMGT germline references were used for alignment of VDJ genes, and clonotypes were defined by a unique CDR3 amino acid sequence together with V-J genes. Clonal expansion, Shannon diversity, and CDR3 relatedness (CalcPairwiseDistances, ClusterSamples) were evaluated with VDJtools, and phylogenetic trees were built with CLCbio workbench. Using coefficient-of-variation modelling across technical triplicates, the study counted a clone as expanded if it had at least 8 unique UMIs. TCRdb's own reprocessing of the public reads used fastp at Q25 and MiXCR and kept productive beta chains. Merged by CDR3 protein, the rows form single entries marked with the most common genes and DNA. The V and J calls follow TCRdb's processing rather than the paper's. The sample table lists 78,000 or so distinct CDR3 sequences, approximately 5% of them with a count of one. The top ten clonotypes cover roughly 2.2% of the sample.

Summary of the overall study and its limitations: TCR clonal expansion was highest in HAM/TSP patients and lowest in MS patients, with MS patients falling below even healthy controls. Expanded clones from different subjects shared no identical CDR3 amino acid sequences, which suggests that TCR-beta repertoires were private in all groups. The MS cluster showed no association with clinical or MRI features, and the authors stated that larger cohorts are needed. Repertoires from 18 of 34 MS patients were grouped by phylogenetic analysis into a cluster of related CDR3 sequences, suggesting a possible repertoire-level signature.

Material for sequencing was PBMCs. Rearrangement joined TRBV2 to TRBJ2-5; 8 junctional bases match TRBD2. The TCR comes from a woman in her thirties with multiple sclerosis. The DNA sequence is as follows: TGTGCCAGCAGTGAGGAGAGCGGGGGTTACAAGACCCAGTACTTC. It translates to CASSEESGGYKTQYF.